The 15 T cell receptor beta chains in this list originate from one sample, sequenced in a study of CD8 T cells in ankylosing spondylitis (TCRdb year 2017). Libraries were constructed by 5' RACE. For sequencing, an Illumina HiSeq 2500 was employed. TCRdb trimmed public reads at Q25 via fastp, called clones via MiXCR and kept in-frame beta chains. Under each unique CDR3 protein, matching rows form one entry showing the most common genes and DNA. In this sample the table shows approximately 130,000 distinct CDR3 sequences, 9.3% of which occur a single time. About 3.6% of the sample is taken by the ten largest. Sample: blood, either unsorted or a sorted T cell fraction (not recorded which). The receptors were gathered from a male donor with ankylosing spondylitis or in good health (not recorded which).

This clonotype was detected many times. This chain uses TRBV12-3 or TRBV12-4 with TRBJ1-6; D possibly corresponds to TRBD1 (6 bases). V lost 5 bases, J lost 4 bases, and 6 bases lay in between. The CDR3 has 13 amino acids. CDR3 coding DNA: TGTGCCAGCAGTACAGGGTATAATTCACCCCTCCACTTT. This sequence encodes CASSTGYNSPLHF.

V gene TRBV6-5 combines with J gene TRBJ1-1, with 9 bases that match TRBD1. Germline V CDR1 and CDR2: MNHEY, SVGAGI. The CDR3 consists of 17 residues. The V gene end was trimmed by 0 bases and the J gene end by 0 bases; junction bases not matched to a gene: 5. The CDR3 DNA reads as TGTGCCAGCAGTTACTCTTTCGGGACAGGGATGAACACTGAAGCTTTCTTT. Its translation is CASSYSFGTGMNTEAFF.

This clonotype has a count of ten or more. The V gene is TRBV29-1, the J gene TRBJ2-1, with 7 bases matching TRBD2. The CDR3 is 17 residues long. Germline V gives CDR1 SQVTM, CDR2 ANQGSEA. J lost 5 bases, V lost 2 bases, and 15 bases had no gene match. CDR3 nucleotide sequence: TGCAGCGTTGAAACGAGGCTATTGCGGGAGAGTCACAATGAGCAGTTCTTC. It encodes CSVETRLLRESHNEQFF.

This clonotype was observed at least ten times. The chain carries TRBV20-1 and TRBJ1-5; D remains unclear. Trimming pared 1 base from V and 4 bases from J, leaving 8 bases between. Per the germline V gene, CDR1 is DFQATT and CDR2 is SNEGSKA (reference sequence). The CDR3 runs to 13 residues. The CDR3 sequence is CSARAQFNQPQHF. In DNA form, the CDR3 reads TGCAGTGCTAGAGCACAATTTAATCAGCCCCAGCATTTT.

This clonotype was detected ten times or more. CDR3 in DNA: TGCAGTGCTAGCCCTAAGGGCAATGAGCAGTTCTTC. Amino acid sequence: CSASPKGNEQFF. The chain recombines TRBV20-1 with TRBJ2-1, with D unresolved. From germline, CDR1 is DFQATT and CDR2 SNEGSKA (reference sequence). The CDR3 runs 12 residues. V gave up 3 bases and J gave up 6 bases, with 9 bases separating them.

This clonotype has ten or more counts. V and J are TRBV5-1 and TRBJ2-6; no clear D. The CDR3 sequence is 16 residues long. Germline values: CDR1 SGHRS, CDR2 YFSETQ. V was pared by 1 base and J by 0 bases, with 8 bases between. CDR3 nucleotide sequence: TGCGCCAGCAGCTTGTCTACCCTCTCTGGGGCCAACGTCCTGACTTTC. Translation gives CASSLSTLSGANVLTF.

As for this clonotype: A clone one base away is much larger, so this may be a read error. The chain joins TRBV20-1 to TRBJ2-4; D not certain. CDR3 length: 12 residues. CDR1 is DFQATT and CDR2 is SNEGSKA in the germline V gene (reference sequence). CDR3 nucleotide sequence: TGCAGTGCTACCCCAATGGGGAACAGTCAGTACTTC. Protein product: CSATPMGNSQYF.

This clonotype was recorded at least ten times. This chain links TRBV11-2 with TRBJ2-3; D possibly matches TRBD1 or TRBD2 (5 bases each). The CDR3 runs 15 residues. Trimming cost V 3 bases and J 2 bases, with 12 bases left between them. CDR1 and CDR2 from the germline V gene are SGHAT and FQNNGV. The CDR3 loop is CASSLRGRITDTQYF. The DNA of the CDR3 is TGTGCCAGCAGCTTGAGGGGCAGAATCACAGATACGCAGTATTTT.

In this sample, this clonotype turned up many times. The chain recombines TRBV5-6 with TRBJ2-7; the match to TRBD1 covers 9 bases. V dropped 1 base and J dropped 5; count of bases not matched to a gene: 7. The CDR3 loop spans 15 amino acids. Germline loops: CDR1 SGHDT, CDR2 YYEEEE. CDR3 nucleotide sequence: TGTGCCAGCAGCTTGACGACAGGGGGAGTCGACGAGCAGTACTTC. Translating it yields CASSLTTGGVDEQYF. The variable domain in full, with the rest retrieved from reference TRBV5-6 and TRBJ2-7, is DAGVTQSPTHLIKTRGQQVTLRCSPKSGHDTVSWYQQALGQGPQFIFQYYEEEERQRGNFPDRFSGHQFPNYSSELNVNALLLGDSALYLCASSLTTGGVDEQYFGPGTRLTVT.

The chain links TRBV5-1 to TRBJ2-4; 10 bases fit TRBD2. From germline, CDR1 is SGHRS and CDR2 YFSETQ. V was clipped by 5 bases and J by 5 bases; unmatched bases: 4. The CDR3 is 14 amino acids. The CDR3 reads CASRETSGENIQYF. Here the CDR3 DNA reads TGCGCCAGCAGGGAAACTAGCGGGGAAAACATTCAGTACTTC.

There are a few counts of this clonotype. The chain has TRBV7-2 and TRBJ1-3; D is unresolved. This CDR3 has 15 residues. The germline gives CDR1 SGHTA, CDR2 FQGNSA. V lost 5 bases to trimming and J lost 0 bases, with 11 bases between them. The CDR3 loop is CASSPGSYSGNTIYF. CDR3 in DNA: TGTGCCAGCAGCCCCGGTTCTTACTCTGGAAACACCATATATTTT. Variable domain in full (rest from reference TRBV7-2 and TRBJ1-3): GAGVSQSPSNKVTEKGKDVELRCDPISGHTALYWYRQSLGQGLEFLIYFQGNSAPDKSGLPSDRFSAERTGGSVSTLTIQRTQQEDSAVYLCASSPGSYSGNTIYFGEGSWLTVV.

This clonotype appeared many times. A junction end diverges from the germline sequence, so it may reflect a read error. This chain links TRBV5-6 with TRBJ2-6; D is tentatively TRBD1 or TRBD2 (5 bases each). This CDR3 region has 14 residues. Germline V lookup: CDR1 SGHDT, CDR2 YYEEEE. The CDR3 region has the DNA TGTGCCAGCAGCGATCTGCTCGGGGCCAACTTCCTGACTTTC. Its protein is CASSDLLGANFLTF.

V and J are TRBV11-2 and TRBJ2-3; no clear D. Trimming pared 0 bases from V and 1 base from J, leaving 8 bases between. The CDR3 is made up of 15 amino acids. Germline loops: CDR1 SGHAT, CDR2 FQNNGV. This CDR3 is CASSLDWAGTDTQYF. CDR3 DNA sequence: TGTGCCAGCAGCTTAGACTGGGCAGGCACAGATACGCAGTATTTT.

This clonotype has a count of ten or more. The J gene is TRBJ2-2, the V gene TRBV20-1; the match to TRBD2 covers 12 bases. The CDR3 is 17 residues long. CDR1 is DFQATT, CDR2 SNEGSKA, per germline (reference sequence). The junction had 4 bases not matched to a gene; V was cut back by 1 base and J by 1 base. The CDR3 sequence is CSARASGRALNTGELFF. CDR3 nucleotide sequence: TGCAGTGCTAGAGCTAGCGGGAGGGCCTTGAACACCGGGGAGCTGTTTTTT.

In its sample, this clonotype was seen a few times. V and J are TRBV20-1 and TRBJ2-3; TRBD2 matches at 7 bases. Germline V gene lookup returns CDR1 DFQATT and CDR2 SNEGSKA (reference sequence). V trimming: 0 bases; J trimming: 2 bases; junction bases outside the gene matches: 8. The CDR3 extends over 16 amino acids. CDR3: CSARDRSSGITDTQYF. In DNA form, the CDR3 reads TGCAGTGCTAGAGATAGATCCAGCGGGATCACAGATACGCAGTATTTT.